One and the same sample provided the 6 T cell receptor beta chains below, sequenced in a study of blood T cell repertoires in COVID-19. Data came from immunoSEQ multiplex PCR; TCRdb stores just in-frame clones and leaves some out. This sample has 330,000 or so clones, with 80% to 90% found just once. Sequencing input: peripheral blood. These receptors were obtained from a man aged 30 to 45 with COVID-19, enrolled during active disease.

This clone was observed once. The chain has TRBV6-2 or TRBV6-3 and TRBJ2-1; 9 positions agree with TRBD2. V gave up 5 bases and J gave up 6 bases; unmatched junction bases: 14. The CDR3 contains 17 residues. Germline V gives CDR1 MNHEY, CDR2 SVGEGT. The CDR3 protein is CASSQLLEAGGGNEQFF. The CDR3 DNA follows: TGTGCCAGCAGTCAACTCCTGGAAGCGGGGGGAGGCAATGAGCAGTTCTTC.

The chain couples TRBV7-2 to TRBJ2-1, with a weak D call TRBD2 (5 bases). Germline V gives CDR1 SGHTA, CDR2 FQGNSA. V gave up 2 bases and J gave up 0 bases, with 11 bases separating them. CDR3 size: 16 residues. The CDR3 nucleotides read TGTGCCAGCAGCTTAAAGGTGGGGAGCTCCTACAATGAGCAGTTCTTC. Protein: CASSLKVGSSYNEQFF.

For the CDR3, the DNA is TGTGCCAGCAGTTTCACCTCGAGAGTCCACGAGCAGTACTTC. This encodes CASSFTSRVHEQYF. This chain joins TRBV7-9 and TRBJ2-7, with no clear D. In germline, CDR1 is SEHNR, CDR2 FQNEAQ (reference sequence). This CDR3 spans 14 amino acids. Trimming pared 6 bases from V and 5 bases from J, leaving 17 bases between.

This sequence joins TRBV5-1 and TRBJ2-5; D is possibly TRBD2 (6 bases). The CDR3 consists of 14 residues. Germline lookup yields CDR1 SGHRS and CDR2 YFSETQ. Trimming took 4 bases from V and 5 from J, leaving 15 bases between them. CDR3: CASSTRGVDETQYF. The CDR3 nucleotides are TGCGCCAGCAGCACGCGGGGAGTTGACGAGACCCAGTACTTC.

The chain joins TRBV6-6 to TRBJ2-3, with a possible D match to TRBD2 (5 bases). Trimming took off 7 bases at V and 6 bases at J, with 11 bases between the two ends. The CDR3 has 12 amino acids. Germline V gives CDR1 MNHNY, CDR2 SVGAGI (reference sequence). The CDR3 DNA reads TGTGCCAGCAACCCTTCGGGGGATACGCAGTATTTT. Amino acids: CASNPSGDTQYF.

This clone has at least ten counts. This chain joins TRBV28 and TRBJ2-7; tentative D call: TRBD2 (6 bases). Trimming stripped 6 bases from V and 4 bases from J, with 10 bases between. This CDR3 has 12 amino acids. Per the germline V gene, CDR1 is MDHEN and CDR2 is SYDVKM. Written as DNA, the CDR3 is TGTGCCAGCAGCTCAGGACTATACGAGCAGTACTTC. As protein: CASSSGLYEQYF.